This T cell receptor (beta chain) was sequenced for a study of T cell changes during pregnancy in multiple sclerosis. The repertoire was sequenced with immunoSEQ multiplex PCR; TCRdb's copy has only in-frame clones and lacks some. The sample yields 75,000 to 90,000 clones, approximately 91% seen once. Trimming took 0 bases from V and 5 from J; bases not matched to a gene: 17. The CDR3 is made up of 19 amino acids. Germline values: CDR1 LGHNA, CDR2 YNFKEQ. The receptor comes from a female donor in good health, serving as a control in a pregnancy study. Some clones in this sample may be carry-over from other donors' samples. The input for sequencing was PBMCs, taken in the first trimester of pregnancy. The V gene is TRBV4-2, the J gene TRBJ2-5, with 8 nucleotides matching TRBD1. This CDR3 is CASSQDFFARGRVGETQYF. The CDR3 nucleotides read TGTGCCAGCAGCCAAGATTTTTTTGCCAGGGGGCGCGTCGGGGAGACCCAGTACTTC.